The clone carrying this TCR beta chain was recorded only once. This CDR3 region has 18 residues. V was clipped by 2 bases and J by 0 bases; unmatched bases: 9. Germline CDR1 SGDLS, CDR2 YYNGEE. Original methodology: Counts of nucleated cells, estimated from reference gene primer amplification, were obtained. TCRdb keeps only in-frame clones here, not all; method: immunoSEQ multiplex PCR. The V and J calls and clone size come from that table; D and trimming were worked out from the DNA. The sample yields around 300,000 clones, about four fifths seen once. This entry comes from a study of blood T cell repertoires in COVID-19. Study as a whole: COVID-19 samples collected from the United States, Italy and Spain covered acute and convalescent phases.

The rearrangement links TRBV9 to TRBJ2-1; 9 bases line up with TRBD1. Sample: peripheral blood. The clonotype comes from a woman in her fifties or sixties who had recovered from COVID-19. The CDR3 DNA reads TGTGCCAGCAGCGTGGATACAGGGGGCGTGTTCTCCTACAATGAGCAGTTCTTC. Translating it yields CASSVDTGGVFSYNEQFF.